Listed below are T cell receptor beta chains from one sample, sequenced in a study of blood T cells in healthy people across ages. TCRdb reprocessed the 5' RACE reads with MiXCR, giving one entry per CDR3 protein. The sample holds some 1 million distinct CDR3 sequences, under 55% seen once. The material sequenced was blood. The receptors originated from a woman between 55 and 75 years old in good health. CDR3s include the opening cysteine and the closing phenylalanine or tryptophan. The D gene is left open where the match is weak. Clone size is not always given. Where it is, it says once, few, many or a class for expanded clones.

V	D	J	size	CDR3	DNA
TRBV5-1	TRBD2	TRBJ2-3	NA	CASSWPASGSTDTQYF	TGCGCTAGCAGCTGGCCGGCTAGCGGAAGCACAGATACGCAGTATTTT
TRBV11-1	TRBD2	TRBJ2-7	few	CASSATSGRALLSYEQYF	TGTGCCAGCAGCGCGACTAGCGGGAGGGCGCTCCTCTCCTACGAGCAGTACTTC
TRBV5-1	NA	TRBJ2-3	NA	CASSQFLVDTQYF	TGCGCCAGCTCCCAGTTCCTTGTGGATACGCAGTATTTT
TRBV20-1	TRBD2	TRBJ2-1	few	CSARGTSGSLNEQFF	TGCAGTGCTAGGGGGACTAGCGGGAGTTTAAATGAGCAGTTCTTC
TRBV7-3	TRBD2	TRBJ2-3	NA	CASSLRLSGLETDTQYF	TGTGCCAGCAGCTTACGCCTCTCGGGACTAGAGACAGATACGCAGTATTTT
TRBV9	TRBD2	TRBJ2-5	few	CASSVDGRAQETQYF	TGTGCCAGCAGCGTAGATGGGAGGGCCCAAGAGACCCAGTACTTC
TRBV19	TRBD1	TRBJ2-7	few	CASSLPGQNYEQYF	TGTGCCAGTAGCCTTCCGGGACAGAACTACGAGCAGTACTTC
TRBV5-6	NA	TRBJ2-7	NA	CASSHVRGSRSNEQYF	TGTGCCAGCAGCCACGTCCGAGGGAGTAGGTCGAATGAGCAGTACTTC
TRBV3-1	NA	TRBJ1-1	NA	CASSQDRGYTEAFF	TGTGCCAGCAGCCAAGATAGGGGGTACACTGAAGCTTTCTTT
TRBV7-2	TRBD1	TRBJ2-3	NA	CASSLQTGALTATNTQYF	TGTGCCAGCAGCCTCCAAACAGGGGCACTGACGGCCACAAATACGCAGTATTTT
TRBV6-6	NA	TRBJ2-7	few	CASSDSPTEQYF	TGTGCCAGCAGTGACAGCCCGACCGAGCAGTACTTC
TRBV10-3	NA	TRBJ1-6	NA	CAISETASPSSPLHF	TGTGCCATCAGTGAGACAGCCAGCCCCAGTTCACCCCTCCACTTT
TRBV6-1	NA	TRBJ2-3	NA	CASSELEAQGTSTDTQYF	TGTGCCAGCAGTGAATTAGAGGCCCAGGGGACTAGCACAGATACGCAGTATTTT
TRBV5-1	NA	TRBJ2-3	NA	CASSSGHGVRHTSTDTQYF	TGCGCCAGCAGCTCCGGGCACGGGGTTAGGCATACTAGCACAGATACGCAGTATTTT
TRBV27	NA	TRBJ2-5	NA	CASYSGETQYF	TGTGCCAGCTACTCGGGAGAGACCCAGTACTTC
TRBV20-1	TRBD2	TRBJ2-3	once	CSARGVAGGADTQYF	TGCAGTGCTCGGGGAGTAGCGGGAGGGGCAGATACGCAGTATTTT
TRBV10-2	NA	TRBJ1-2	NA	CASSGRERGYTF	TGTGCCAGCAGCGGTCGCGAGAGGGGCTACACCTTC
TRBV6-6	TRBD1	TRBJ2-7	few	CASKTGVSSSYEQYF	TGTGCCAGCAAGACAGGGGTTTCCAGCTCCTACGAGCAGTACTTC
TRBV20-1	NA	TRBJ2-3	NA	CSAKRPAGGTDTQYF	TGCAGTGCGAAACGGCCCGCAGGGGGCACAGATACGCAGTATTTT
TRBV4-2	NA	TRBJ1-1	few	CASSQDEGTNTEAFF	TGTGCCAGCAGCCAAGATGAGGGTACGAACACTGAAGCTTTCTTT
TRBV19	TRBD2	TRBJ2-1	NA	CASRTSGSPYNEQFF	TGTGCCAGTAGGACTAGCGGTAGCCCCTACAATGAGCAGTTCTTC
TRBV28	TRBD2	TRBJ2-3	NA	CAESGRSTDTQYF	TGTGCAGAGAGCGGGAGAAGCACAGATACGCAGTATTTT
TRBV27	TRBD1	TRBJ2-7	few	CASSTRQGRNFYEQYF	TGTGCCAGCAGTACCCGACAGGGTCGAAACTTTTACGAGCAGTACTTC
TRBV11-2	TRBD2	TRBJ2-2	NA	CASSPAQTSGRVTPGELFF	TGTGCCAGCAGCCCTGCCCAGACTAGCGGGAGGGTTACCCCCGGGGAGCTGTTTTTT
TRBV20-1	NA	TRBJ1-4	NA	CSAYSPTNEKLFF	TGCAGTGCCTACAGTCCAACTAATGAAAAACTGTTTTTT